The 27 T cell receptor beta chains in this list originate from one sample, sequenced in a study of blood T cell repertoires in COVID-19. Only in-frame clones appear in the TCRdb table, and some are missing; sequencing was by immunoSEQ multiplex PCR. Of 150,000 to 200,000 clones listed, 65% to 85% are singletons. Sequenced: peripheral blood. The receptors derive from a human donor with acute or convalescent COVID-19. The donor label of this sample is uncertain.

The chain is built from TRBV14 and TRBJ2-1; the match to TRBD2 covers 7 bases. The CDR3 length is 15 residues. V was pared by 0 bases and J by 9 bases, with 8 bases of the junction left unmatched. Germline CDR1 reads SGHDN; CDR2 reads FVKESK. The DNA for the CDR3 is TGTGCCAGCAGCCAAGATCTGGCGGGAGCGGGTGAGCAGTTCTTC. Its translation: CASSQDLAGAGEQFF.

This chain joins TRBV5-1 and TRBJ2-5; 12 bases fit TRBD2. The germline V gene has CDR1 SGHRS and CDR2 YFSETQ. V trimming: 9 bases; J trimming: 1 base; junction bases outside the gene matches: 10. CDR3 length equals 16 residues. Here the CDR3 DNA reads TGCGCCACCGCTACTGGACTAGCGGGAATCCAAGAGACCCAGTACTTC. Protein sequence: CATATGLAGIQETQYF. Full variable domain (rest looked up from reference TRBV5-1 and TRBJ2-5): KAGVTQTPRYLIKTRGQQVTLSCSPISGHRSVSWYQQTPGQGLQFLFEYFSETQRNKGNFPGRFSGRQFSNSRSEMNVSTLELGDSALYLCATATGLAGIQETQYFGPGTRLLVL.

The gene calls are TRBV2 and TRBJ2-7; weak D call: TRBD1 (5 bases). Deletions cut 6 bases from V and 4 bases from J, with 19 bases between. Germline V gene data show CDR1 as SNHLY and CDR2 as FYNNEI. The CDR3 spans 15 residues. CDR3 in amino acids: CASSPLLGVGYEQYF. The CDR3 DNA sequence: TGTGCCAGCAGCCCCTTGTTAGGGGTCGGATACGAGCAGTACTTC. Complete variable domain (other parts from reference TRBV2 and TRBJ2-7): EPEVTQTPSHQVTQMGQEVILRCVPISNHLYFYWYRQILGQKVEFLVSFYNNEISEKSEIFDDQFSVERPDGSNFTLKIRSTKLEDSAMYFCASSPLLGVGYEQYFGPGTRLTVT.

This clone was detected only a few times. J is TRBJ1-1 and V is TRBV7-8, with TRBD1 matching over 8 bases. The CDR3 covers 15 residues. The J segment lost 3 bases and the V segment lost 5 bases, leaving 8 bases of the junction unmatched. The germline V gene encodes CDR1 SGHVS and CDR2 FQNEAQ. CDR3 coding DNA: TGTGCCAGCAGCGCAAGACAGGGGTTTGACACTGAAGCTTTCTTT. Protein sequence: CASSARQGFDTEAFF.

CDR3 in DNA: TGTGCCAGCTCACAAGCCGGGAGGTCCTACGAGCAGTACTTC. Translating it yields CASSQAGRSYEQYF. This chain uses TRBV18 with TRBJ2-7; 7 bases line up with TRBD2. Germline CDR1 and CDR2: KGHSH and LQKENI. The length of the CDR3 is 14 residues. Trimming cost V 4 bases and J 1 base; bases outside gene matches: 4.

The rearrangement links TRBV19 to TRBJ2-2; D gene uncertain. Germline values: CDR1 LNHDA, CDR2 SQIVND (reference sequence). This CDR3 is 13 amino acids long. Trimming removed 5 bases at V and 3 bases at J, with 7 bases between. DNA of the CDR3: TGTGCCAGTAGTCCCCCATACACCGGGGAGCTGTTTTTT. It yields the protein CASSPPYTGELFF.

CDR3 loop: CASSEGQWLSTDTQYF. Here the CDR3 DNA reads TGTGCCAGCAGTGAAGGGCAGTGGCTTAGCACAGATACGCAGTATTTT. This chain joins TRBV6-1 and TRBJ2-3; no clear D. The CDR3 loop spans 16 amino acids. V shed 1 base and J shed 0 bases, with 11 bases lying between them. Germline V CDR1 and CDR2: MNHNS, SASEGT.

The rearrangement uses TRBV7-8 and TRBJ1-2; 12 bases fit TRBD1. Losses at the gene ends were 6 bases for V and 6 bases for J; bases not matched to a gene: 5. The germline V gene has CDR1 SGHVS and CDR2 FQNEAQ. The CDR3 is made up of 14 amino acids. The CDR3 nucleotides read TGTGCCAGCAGATCCGGGACAGGGGGCAATGGCTACACCTTC. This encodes CASRSGTGGNGYTF.

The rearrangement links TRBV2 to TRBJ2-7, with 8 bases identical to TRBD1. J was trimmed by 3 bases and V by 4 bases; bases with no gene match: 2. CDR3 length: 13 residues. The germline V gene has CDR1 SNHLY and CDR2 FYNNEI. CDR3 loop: CASSGTGIYEQYF. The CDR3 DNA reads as TGTGCCAGCAGTGGGACAGGGATCTACGAGCAGTACTTC.

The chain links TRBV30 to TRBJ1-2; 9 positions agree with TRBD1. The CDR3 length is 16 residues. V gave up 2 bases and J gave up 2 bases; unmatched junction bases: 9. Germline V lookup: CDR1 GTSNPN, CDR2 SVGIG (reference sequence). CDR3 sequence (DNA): TGTGCCTGGAGTCCCCCGAACGACAGGGGGAACTATGGCTACACCTTC. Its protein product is CAWSPPNDRGNYGYTF.

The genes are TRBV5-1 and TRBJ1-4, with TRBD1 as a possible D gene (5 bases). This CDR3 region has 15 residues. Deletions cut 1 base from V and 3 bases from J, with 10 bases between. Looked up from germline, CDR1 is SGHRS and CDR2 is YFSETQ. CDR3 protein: CASSLQGGANEKLFF. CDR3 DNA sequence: TGCGCCAGCAGCTTGCAGGGTGGAGCTAATGAAAAACTGTTTTTT.

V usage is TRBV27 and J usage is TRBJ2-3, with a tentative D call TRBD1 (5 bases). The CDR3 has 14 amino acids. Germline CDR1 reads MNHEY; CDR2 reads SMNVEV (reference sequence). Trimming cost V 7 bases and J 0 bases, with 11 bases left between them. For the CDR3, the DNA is TGTGCCAGCAATCAGGGTCTCAGCACAGATACGCAGTATTTT. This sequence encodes CASNQGLSTDTQYF.

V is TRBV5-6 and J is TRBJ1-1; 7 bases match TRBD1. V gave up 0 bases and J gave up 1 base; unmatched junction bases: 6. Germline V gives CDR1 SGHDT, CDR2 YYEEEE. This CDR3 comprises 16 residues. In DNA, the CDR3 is TGTGCCAGCAGCTTGGGCCAGGGGGATCCGAACACTGAAGCTTTCTTT. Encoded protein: CASSLGQGDPNTEAFF.

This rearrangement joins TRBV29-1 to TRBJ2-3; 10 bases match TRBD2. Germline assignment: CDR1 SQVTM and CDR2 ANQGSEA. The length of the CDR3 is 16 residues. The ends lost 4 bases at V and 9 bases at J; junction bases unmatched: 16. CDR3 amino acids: CSVVGSASGSSGTQYF. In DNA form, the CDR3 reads TGCAGCGTTGTAGGTTCGGCTAGCGGGAGTTCGGGGACGCAGTATTTT.

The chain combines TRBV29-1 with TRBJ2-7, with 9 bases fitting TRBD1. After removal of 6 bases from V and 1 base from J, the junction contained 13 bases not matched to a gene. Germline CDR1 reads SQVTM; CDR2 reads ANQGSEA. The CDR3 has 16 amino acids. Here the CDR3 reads CSVGDGQGLPSYEQYF. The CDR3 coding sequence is TGCAGCGTGGGGGATGGACAGGGGTTACCGTCCTACGAGCAGTACTTC.

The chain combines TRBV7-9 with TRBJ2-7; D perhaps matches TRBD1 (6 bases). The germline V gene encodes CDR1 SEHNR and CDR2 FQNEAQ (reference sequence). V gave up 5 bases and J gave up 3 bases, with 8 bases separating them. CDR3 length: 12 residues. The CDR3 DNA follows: TGTGCCAGCAGCGTACAGGGCTACGAGCAGTACTTC. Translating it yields CASSVQGYEQYF.

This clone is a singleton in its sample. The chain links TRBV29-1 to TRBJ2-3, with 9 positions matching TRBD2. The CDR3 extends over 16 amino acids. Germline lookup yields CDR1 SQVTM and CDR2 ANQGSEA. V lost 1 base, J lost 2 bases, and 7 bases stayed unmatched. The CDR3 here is CSVEGRAGGTTDTQYF. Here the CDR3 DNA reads TGCAGCGTTGAAGGAAGAGCGGGGGGAACCACAGATACGCAGTATTTT.

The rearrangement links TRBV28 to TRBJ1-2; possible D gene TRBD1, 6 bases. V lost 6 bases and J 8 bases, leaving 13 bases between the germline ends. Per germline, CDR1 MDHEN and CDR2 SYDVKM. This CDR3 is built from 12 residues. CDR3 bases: TGTGCCAGCAGCTCTAAGACAGGCGGCTACACCTTC. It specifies CASSSKTGGYTF.

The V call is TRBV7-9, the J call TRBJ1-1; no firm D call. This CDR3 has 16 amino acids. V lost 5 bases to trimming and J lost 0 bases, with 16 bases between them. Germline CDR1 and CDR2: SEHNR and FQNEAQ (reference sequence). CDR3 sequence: CASSLLRTSMNTEAFF. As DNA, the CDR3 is TGTGCCAGCAGCCTATTGAGGACTAGTATGAACACTGAAGCTTTCTTT.

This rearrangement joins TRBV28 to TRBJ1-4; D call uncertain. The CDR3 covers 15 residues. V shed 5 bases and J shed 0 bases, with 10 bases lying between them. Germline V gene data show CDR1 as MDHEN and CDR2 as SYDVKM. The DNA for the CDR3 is TGTGCCAGCAGTCGAATCGGTGCAACTAATGAAAAACTGTTTTTT. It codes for CASSRIGATNEKLFF. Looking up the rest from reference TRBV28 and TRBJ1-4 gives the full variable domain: DVKVTQSSRYLVKRTGEKVFLECVQDMDHENMFWYRQDPGLGLRLIYFSYDVKMKEKGDIPEGYSVSREKKERFSLILESASTNQTSMYLCASSRIGATNEKLFFGSGTQLSVL.

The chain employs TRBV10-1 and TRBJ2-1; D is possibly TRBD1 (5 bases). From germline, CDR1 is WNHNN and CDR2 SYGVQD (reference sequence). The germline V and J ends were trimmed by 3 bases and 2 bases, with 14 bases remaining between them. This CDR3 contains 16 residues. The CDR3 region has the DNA TGCGCCAGCAGTGATATAGGGGAAGGACCCTACAATGAGCAGTTCTTC. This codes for CASSDIGEGPYNEQFF.

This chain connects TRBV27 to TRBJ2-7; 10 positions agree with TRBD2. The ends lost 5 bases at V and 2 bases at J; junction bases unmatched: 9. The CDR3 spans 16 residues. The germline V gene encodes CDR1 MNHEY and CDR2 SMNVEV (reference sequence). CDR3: CASSPWSSGGTYEQYF. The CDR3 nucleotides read TGTGCCAGCAGTCCCTGGTCTAGCGGGGGTACCTACGAGCAGTACTTC.

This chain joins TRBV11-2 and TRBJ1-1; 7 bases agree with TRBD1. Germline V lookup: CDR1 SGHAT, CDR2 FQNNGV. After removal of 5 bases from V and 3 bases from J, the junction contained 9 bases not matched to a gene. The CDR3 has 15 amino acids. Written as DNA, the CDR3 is TGTGCCAGCAGCCCGCGGACAGGATGGGACACTGAAGCTTTCTTT. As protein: CASSPRTGWDTEAFF.

The CDR3 DNA reads as TGTGCCAGCAGTGAAGCATTCGATGGGAGGGAACGAGCTTTCTTT. The encoded protein is CASSEAFDGRERAFF. V is TRBV6-1 and J is TRBJ1-1; no clear D gene. This CDR3 is 15 amino acids long. Trimming took off 0 bases at V and 10 bases at J, with 18 bases between the two ends. CDR1 and CDR2 from the germline V gene are MNHNS and SASEGT.

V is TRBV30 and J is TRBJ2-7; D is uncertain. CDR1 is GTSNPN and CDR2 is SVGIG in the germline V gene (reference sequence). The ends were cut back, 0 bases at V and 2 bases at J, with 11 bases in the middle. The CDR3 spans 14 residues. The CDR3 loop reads CAWSVTAVPYEQYF. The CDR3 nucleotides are TGTGCCTGGAGTGTAACCGCAGTCCCCTACGAGCAGTACTTC.

Written as DNA, the CDR3 is TGTGCCAGCAGAGAGACAGGTGGAAGCAATCAGCCCCAGCATTTT. It is translated as CASRETGGSNQPQHF. The chain links TRBV27 to TRBJ1-5; the D gene is possibly TRBD1 (6 bases). V lost 6 bases and J lost 1, with 13 bases in between. Germline CDR1 reads MNHEY; CDR2 reads SMNVEV (reference sequence). This CDR3 comprises 15 residues.

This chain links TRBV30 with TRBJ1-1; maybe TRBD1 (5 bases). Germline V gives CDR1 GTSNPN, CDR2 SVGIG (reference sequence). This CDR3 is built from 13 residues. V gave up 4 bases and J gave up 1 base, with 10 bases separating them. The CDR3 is CAWNRGWNTEAFF. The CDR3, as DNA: TGTGCCTGGAATAGGGGCTGGAACACTGAAGCTTTCTTT.